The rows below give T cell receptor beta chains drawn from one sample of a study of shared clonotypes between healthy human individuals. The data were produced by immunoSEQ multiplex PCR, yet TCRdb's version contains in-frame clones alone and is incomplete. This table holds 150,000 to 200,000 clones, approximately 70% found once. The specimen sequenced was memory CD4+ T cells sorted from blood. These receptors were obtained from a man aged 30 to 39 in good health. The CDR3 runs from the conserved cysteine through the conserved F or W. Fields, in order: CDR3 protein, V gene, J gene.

cdr3_aa: CASSRDIYEQYF; v_call: TRBV5-6; j_call: TRBJ2-7
cdr3_aa: CASSVGPEPYQPQHF; v_call: TRBV9; j_call: TRBJ1-5
cdr3_aa: CASGLAGGPGFF; v_call: TRBV14; j_call: TRBJ2-1
cdr3_aa: CASSNSGASTDTQYF; v_call: TRBV5-1; j_call: TRBJ2-3
cdr3_aa: CASSLSPGTTYEQYF; v_call: TRBV5-1; j_call: TRBJ2-7
cdr3_aa: CATGRLADSYEQYF; v_call: TRBV10-3; j_call: TRBJ2-7
cdr3_aa: CASSSGFAGNQPQHF; v_call: TRBV9; j_call: TRBJ1-5
cdr3_aa: CASSLYPEDEQFF; v_call: TRBV27; j_call: TRBJ2-1
cdr3_aa: CASSQDYPGGDQPQHF; v_call: TRBV4-3; j_call: TRBJ1-5
cdr3_aa: CASSYLAGPNEQFF; v_call: TRBV6-5; j_call: TRBJ2-1
cdr3_aa: CASSLDRTNTGELFF; v_call: TRBV5-1; j_call: TRBJ2-2
cdr3_aa: CASSKGGQPQHF; v_call: TRBV28; j_call: TRBJ1-5
cdr3_aa: CASSHRDSEAFF; v_call: TRBV10-2; j_call: TRBJ1-1
cdr3_aa: CASSFGTSGSPLAYEQYF; v_call: TRBV27; j_call: TRBJ2-7
cdr3_aa: CASSLQISYEQYF; v_call: TRBV5-1; j_call: TRBJ2-7
cdr3_aa: CASSASGMAETQYF; v_call: TRBV2; j_call: TRBJ2-5
cdr3_aa: CASSVGGSTYNEQFF; v_call: TRBV9; j_call: TRBJ2-1
cdr3_aa: CASSPRRDRGARMNTEAFF; v_call: TRBV7-3; j_call: TRBJ1-1
cdr3_aa: CASSLVLPGPHEQYF; v_call: TRBV7-2; j_call: TRBJ2-7
cdr3_aa: CASSLRAGDRNEQFF; v_call: TRBV7-9; j_call: TRBJ2-1
cdr3_aa: CAISAHGGLADYNEQFF; v_call: TRBV10-3; j_call: TRBJ2-1
cdr3_aa: CASSLGVGGNPSTDTQYF; v_call: TRBV5-1; j_call: TRBJ2-3
cdr3_aa: CASSFFARVYGYTF; v_call: TRBV28; j_call: TRBJ1-2
cdr3_aa: CASSLVGRDTQYF; v_call: TRBV5-4; j_call: TRBJ2-3
cdr3_aa: CASSYEETQYF; v_call: TRBV7-9; j_call: TRBJ2-5
cdr3_aa: CASSHPGQGSSGELFF; v_call: TRBV7-9; j_call: TRBJ2-2
cdr3_aa: CSVEETQYF; v_call: TRBV29-1; j_call: TRBJ2-5
cdr3_aa: CASSLAQRGGDTQYF; v_call: TRBV7-9; j_call: TRBJ2-3
cdr3_aa: CASSHGTGFGEKLFF; v_call: TRBV7-2; j_call: TRBJ1-4
cdr3_aa: CASSLQRGSIQPQHF; v_call: TRBV28; j_call: TRBJ1-5
cdr3_aa: CASSQWTRRTDTQYF; v_call: TRBV11-2; j_call: TRBJ2-3
cdr3_aa: CASRGRISGANVLTF; v_call: TRBV18; j_call: TRBJ2-6
cdr3_aa: CASAGQGAGEQYF; v_call: TRBV5-1; j_call: TRBJ2-7
cdr3_aa: CAWSVRGWGNQPQHF; v_call: TRBV30; j_call: TRBJ1-5
cdr3_aa: CASSASESGNTIYF; v_call: TRBV6-1; j_call: TRBJ1-3
cdr3_aa: CSWDRDTDTQYF; v_call: TRBV29-1; j_call: TRBJ2-3
cdr3_aa: CASSQDGRVQYF; v_call: TRBV14; j_call: TRBJ2-4
cdr3_aa: CASSLGTTGGLGEQYF; v_call: TRBV7-8; j_call: TRBJ2-7
cdr3_aa: CASSLNSNGNTEAFF; v_call: TRBV18; j_call: TRBJ1-1
cdr3_aa: CASSQLLGRGNEKLFF; v_call: TRBV4-3; j_call: TRBJ1-4
cdr3_aa: CASSLEGGANVLTF; v_call: TRBV18; j_call: TRBJ2-6
cdr3_aa: CASSIVVSGTARYEQFF; v_call: TRBV19; j_call: TRBJ2-1
cdr3_aa: CAMSPSSGNTIYF; v_call: TRBV10-3; j_call: TRBJ1-3
cdr3_aa: CASSEDRGNQPQHF; v_call: TRBV2; j_call: TRBJ1-5
cdr3_aa: CASSSPLNTEAFF; v_call: TRBV5-1; j_call: TRBJ1-1
cdr3_aa: CASSLARTSGRSGEQFF; v_call: TRBV11-2; j_call: TRBJ2-1
cdr3_aa: CASSQLLGDPVLNEQFF; v_call: TRBV4-2; j_call: TRBJ2-1
cdr3_aa: CASRTTLNTEAFF; v_call: TRBV5-5; j_call: TRBJ1-1
cdr3_aa: CASSERAVNQPQHF; v_call: TRBV2; j_call: TRBJ1-5
cdr3_aa: CASSPGTGGRTGELFF; v_call: TRBV9; j_call: TRBJ2-2
cdr3_aa: CASSLASGRTGELFF; v_call: TRBV5-6; j_call: TRBJ2-2
cdr3_aa: CASSLGSPVGQYF; v_call: TRBV11-2; j_call: TRBJ2-7
cdr3_aa: CASSLEWDQETQYF; v_call: TRBV11-2; j_call: TRBJ2-5
cdr3_aa: CASSEQLANTGELFF; v_call: TRBV18; j_call: TRBJ2-2
cdr3_aa: CATRAGQNYEQYF; v_call: TRBV6-1; j_call: TRBJ2-7